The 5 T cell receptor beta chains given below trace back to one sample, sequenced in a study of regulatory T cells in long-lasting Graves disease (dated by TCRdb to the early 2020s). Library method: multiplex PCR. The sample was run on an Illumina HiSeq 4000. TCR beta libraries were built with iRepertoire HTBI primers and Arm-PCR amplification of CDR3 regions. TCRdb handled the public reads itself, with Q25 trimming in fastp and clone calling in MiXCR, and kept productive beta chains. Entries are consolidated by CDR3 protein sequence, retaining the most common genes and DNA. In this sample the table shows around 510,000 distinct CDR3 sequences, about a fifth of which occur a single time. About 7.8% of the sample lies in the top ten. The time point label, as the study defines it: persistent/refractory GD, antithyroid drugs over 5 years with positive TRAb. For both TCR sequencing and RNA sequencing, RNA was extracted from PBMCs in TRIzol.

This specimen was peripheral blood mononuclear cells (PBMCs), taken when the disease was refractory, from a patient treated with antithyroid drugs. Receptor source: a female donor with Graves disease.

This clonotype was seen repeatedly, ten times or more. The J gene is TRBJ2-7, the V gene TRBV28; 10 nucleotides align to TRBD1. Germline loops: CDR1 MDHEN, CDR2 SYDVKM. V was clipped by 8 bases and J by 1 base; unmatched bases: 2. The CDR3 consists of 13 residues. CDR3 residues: CASAGQGSYEQYF. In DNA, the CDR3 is TGTGCCAGCGCGGGACAGGGGTCCTACGAGCAGTACTTC.

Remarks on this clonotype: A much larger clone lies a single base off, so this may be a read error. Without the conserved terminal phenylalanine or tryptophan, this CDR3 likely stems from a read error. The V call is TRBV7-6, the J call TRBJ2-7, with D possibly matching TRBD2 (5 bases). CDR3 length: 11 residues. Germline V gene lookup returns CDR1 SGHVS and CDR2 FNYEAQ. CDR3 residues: CTQERAYEQYS. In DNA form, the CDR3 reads TGTACTCAGGAGAGGGCCTACGAGCAGTACTCC.

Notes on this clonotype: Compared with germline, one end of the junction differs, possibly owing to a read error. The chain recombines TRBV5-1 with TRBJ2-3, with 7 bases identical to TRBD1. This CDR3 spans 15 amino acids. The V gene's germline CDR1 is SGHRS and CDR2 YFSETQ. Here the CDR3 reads CASSQGDSSTDTQYF. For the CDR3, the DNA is TGTGCCAGCAGCCAGGGGGATTCTAGCACAGATACGCAGTATTTT.

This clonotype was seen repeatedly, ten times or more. The DNA for the CDR3 is TGTGCCAGCAGTGAAGTGTTTCCATGGGGACAGGGTTGGTACGAGCAGTACTTC. Amino acids: CASSEVFPWGQGWYEQYF. This rearrangement joins TRBV2 to TRBJ2-7, with 9 nucleotides matching TRBD1. CDR3 size: 18 residues. J lost 4 bases, V lost 1 base, and 14 bases had no gene match. Germline CDR1 is SNHLY and CDR2 is FYNNEI.

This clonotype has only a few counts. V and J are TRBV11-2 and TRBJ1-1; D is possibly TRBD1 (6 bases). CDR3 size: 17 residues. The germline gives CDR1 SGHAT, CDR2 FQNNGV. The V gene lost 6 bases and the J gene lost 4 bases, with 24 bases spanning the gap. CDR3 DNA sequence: TGTGCCAGCAGAACCTCTCCCCTACAGGGTCCCCCCACTGAAGCTTTCTTT. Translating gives CASRTSPLQGPPTEAFF. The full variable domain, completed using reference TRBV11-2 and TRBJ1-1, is EAGVAQSPRYKIIEKRQSVAFWCNPISGHATLYWYQQILGQGPKLLIQFQNNGVVDDSQLPKDRFSAERLKGVDSTLKIQPAKLEDSAVYLCASRTSPLQGPPTEAFFGQGTRLTVV.